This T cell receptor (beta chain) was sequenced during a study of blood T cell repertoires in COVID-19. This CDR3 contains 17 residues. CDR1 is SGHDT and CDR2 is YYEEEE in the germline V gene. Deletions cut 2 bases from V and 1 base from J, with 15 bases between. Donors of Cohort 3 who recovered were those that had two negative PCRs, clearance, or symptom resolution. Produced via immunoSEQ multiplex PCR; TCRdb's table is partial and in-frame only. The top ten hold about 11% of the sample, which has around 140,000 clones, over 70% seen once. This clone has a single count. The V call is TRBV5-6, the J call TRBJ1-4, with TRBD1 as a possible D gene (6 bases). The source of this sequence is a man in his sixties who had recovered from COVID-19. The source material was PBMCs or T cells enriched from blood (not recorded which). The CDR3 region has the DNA TGTGCCAGCAGCTTCAAAACCAACAGGGTAACTAATGAAAAACTGTTTTTT. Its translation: CASSFKTNRVTNEKLFF.